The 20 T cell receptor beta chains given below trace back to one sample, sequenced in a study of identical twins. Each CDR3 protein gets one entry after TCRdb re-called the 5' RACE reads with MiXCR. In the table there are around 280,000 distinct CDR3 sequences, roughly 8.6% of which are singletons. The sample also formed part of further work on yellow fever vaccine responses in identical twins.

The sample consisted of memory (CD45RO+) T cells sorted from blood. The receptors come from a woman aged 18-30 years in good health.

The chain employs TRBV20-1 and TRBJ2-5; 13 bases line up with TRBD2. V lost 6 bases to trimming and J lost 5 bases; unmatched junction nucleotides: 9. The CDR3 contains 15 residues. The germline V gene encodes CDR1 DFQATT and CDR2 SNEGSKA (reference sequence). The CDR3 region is CSARRTSGREETQYF. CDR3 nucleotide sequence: TGCAGTGCCAGACGGACTAGCGGGAGAGAGGAGACCCAGTACTTC.

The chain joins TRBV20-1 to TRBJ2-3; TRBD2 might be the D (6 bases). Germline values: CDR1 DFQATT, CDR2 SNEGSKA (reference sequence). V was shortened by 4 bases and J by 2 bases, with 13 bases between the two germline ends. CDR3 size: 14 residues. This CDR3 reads CSAKEGGITDTQYF. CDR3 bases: TGCAGTGCTAAAGAGGGAGGAATCACAGATACGCAGTATTTT.

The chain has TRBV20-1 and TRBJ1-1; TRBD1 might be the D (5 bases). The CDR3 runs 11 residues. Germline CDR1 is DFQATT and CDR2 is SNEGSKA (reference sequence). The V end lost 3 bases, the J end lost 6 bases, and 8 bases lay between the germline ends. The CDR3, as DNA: TGCAGTGCTAGGGGGGGATCTGAAGCTTTCTTT. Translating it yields CSARGGSEAFF.

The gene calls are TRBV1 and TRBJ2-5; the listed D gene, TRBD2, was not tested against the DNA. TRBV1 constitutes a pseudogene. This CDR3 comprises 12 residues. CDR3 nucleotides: TGCACCAGCAGCCGAGGAGGCCCGACCCAGTACTTC. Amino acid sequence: CTSSRGGPTQYF.

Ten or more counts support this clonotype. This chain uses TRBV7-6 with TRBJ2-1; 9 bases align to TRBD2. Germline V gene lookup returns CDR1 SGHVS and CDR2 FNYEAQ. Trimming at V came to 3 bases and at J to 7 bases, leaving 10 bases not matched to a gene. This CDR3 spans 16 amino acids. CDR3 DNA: TGTGCCAGCAGCTTCTTGTCCCAGCGGGGGGCGAATGAGCAGTTCTTC. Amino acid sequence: CASSFLSQRGANEQFF.

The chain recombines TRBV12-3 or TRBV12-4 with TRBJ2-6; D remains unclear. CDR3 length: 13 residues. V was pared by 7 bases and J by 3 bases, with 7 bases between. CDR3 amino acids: CASIVHGANVLTF. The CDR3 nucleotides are TGTGCCAGCATAGTACATGGGGCCAACGTCCTGACTTTC.

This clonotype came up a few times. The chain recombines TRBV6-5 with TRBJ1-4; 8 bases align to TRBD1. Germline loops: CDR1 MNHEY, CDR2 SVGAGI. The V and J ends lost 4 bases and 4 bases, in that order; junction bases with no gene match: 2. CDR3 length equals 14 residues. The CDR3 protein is CASSWTGSNEKLFF. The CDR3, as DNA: TGTGCCAGCAGTTGGACAGGGAGTAATGAAAAACTGTTTTTT.

DNA for the CDR3: TGCAGTGCTAGAGCGGTGGAGAGCTCTTACGAGCAGTACTTC. This encodes CSARAVESSYEQYF. The chain links TRBV20-1 to TRBJ2-7; D gene uncertain. This CDR3 spans 14 amino acids. Germline CDR1 and CDR2: DFQATT and SNEGSKA (reference sequence). V was clipped by 1 base and J by 4 bases, with 14 bases between them.

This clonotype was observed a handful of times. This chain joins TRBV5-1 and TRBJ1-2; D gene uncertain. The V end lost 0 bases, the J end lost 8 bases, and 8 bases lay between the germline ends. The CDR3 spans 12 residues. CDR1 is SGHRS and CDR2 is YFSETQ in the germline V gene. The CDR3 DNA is TGCGCCAGCAGCTTGGAGCAGGAGGGCTACACCTTC. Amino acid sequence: CASSLEQEGYTF. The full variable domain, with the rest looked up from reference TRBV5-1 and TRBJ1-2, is KAGVTQTPRYLIKTRGQQVTLSCSPISGHRSVSWYQQTPGQGLQFLFEYFSETQRNKGNFPGRFSGRQFSNSRSEMNVSTLELGDSALYLCASSLEQEGYTFGSGTRLTVV.

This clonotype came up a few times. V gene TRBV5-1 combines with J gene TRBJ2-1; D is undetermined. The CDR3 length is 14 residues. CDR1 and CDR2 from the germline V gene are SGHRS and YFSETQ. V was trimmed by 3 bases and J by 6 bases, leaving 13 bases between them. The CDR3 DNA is TGCGCCAGCAGCTCCACTCCTACACTCAATGAGCAGTTCTTC. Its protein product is CASSSTPTLNEQFF.

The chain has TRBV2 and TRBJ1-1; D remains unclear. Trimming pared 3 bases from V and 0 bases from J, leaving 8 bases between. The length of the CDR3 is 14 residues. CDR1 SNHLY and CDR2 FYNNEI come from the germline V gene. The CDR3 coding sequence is TGTGCCAGCAGTGACCCCTATTTGAACACTGAAGCTTTCTTT. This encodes CASSDPYLNTEAFF.

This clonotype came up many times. The CDR3 sequence is CASSLGTSGSGEQFF. The CDR3 DNA reads TGCGCCAGCAGCTTGGGGACTAGCGGGAGTGGTGAGCAGTTCTTC. V and J are TRBV5-1 and TRBJ2-1, with 13 bases identical to TRBD2. Germline V CDR1 and CDR2: SGHRS, YFSETQ. The J segment lost 9 bases and the V segment lost 0 bases, leaving 3 bases of the junction unmatched. The CDR3 covers 15 residues.

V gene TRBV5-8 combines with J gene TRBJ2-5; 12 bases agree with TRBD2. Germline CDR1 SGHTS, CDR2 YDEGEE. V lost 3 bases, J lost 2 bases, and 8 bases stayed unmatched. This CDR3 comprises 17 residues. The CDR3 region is CASSSGRLAGAQETQYF. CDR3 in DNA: TGTGCCAGCAGCTCCGGCCGACTAGCGGGGGCTCAAGAGACCCAGTACTTC.

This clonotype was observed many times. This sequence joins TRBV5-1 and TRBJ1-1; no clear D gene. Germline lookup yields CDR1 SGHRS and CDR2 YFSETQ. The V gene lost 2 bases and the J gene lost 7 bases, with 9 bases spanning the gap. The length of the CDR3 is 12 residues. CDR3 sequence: CASSFEGGEAFF. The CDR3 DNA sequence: TGCGCCAGCAGCTTTGAGGGAGGTGAAGCTTTCTTT.

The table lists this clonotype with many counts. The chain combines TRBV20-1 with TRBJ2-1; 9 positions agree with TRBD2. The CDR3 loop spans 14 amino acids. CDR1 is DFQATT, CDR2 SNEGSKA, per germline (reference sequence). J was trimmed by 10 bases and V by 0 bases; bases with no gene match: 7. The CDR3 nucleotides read TGCAGTGCTAGAGATCTAGGGACTAGCCCGGAGCAGTTCTTC. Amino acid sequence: CSARDLGTSPEQFF.

The CDR3 reads CASTIPVDPAGYTF. The CDR3 DNA sequence: TGTGCCAGCACCATACCAGTGGACCCGGCGGGCTACACCTTC. J is TRBJ1-2 and V is TRBV5-6; D unresolved. The CDR3 consists of 14 residues. The V gene lost 6 bases and the J gene lost 8 bases, with 20 bases spanning the gap. CDR1 SGHDT and CDR2 YYEEEE come from the germline V gene. Combining the CDR3 with reference TRBV5-6 and TRBJ1-2 gives the whole variable domain DAGVTQSPTHLIKTRGQQVTLRCSPKSGHDTVSWYQQALGQGPQFIFQYYEEEERQRGNFPDRFSGHQFPNYSSELNVNALLLGDSALYLCASTIPVDPAGYTFGSGTRLTVV.

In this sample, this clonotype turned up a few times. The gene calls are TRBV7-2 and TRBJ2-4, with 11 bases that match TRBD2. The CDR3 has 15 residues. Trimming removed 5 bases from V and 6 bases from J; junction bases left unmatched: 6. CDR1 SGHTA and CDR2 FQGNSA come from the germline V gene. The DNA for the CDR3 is TGTGCCAGCAGCCTTGTTGGACTAGCGGGAAACATTCAGTACTTC. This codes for CASSLVGLAGNIQYF.

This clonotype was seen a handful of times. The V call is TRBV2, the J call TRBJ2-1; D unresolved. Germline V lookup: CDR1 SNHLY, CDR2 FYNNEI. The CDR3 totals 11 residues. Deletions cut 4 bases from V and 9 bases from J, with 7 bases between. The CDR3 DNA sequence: TGTGCCAGCAGTGTGATACGTGAGCAGTTCTTC. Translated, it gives CASSVIREQFF.

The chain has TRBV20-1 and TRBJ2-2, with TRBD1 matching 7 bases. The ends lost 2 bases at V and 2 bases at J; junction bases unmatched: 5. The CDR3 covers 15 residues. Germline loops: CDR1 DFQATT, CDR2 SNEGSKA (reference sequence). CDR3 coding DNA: TGCAGTGCTAGATTAACAGGGGATAACACCGGGGAGCTGTTTTTT. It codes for CSARLTGDNTGELFF.

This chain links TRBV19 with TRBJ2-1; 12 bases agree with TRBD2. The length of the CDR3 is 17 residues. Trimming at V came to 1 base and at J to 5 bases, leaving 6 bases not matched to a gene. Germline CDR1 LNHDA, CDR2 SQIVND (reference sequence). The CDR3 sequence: CASSIGKGLAGHNEQFF. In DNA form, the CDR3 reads TGTGCCAGTAGTATAGGTAAGGGACTAGCGGGCCACAATGAGCAGTTCTTC.